This TCR beta chain was observed in a study of OX40 agonist ivuxolimab in advanced cancers. Study-level information: An anti-OX40 (CD134) antibody with agonistic activity, ivuxolimab, was administered to patients. Hepatocellular carcinoma, melanoma, renal cell or head and neck cancer was diagnosed in the dose-escalation patients. The group had a mean age of roughly 56 years, ranged from about 20 to 79, and was around 86% male. Regarding the study as a whole: Expanded clones belonging to CD8+ T cells outnumbered, on average, those of CD4+.

TCRdb's copy holds only in-frame clones and misses some; the assay was immunoSEQ multiplex PCR. This sample has some 65,000 clones, with over 60% found just once. Points on this clone: Its antigen is unknown.

Germline loops: CDR1 SGHKS, CDR2 YYEKEE (reference sequence). V shed 4 bases and J shed 5 bases, with 15 bases lying between them. The CDR3 is 14 amino acids. The rearrangement uses TRBV5-5 and TRBJ1-2; unclear D gene. Material: CD4+ or CD8+ T cells sorted from blood, obtained in a trial of the OX40 agonist ivuxolimab. The TCR was taken from an adult with an advanced solid tumor such as melanoma, head and neck, liver or kidney cancer. For the CDR3, the DNA is TGTGCCAGCAGCCACTCCCCCCGGGGATATGGCTACACCTTC. Its translation: CASSHSPRGYGYTF.